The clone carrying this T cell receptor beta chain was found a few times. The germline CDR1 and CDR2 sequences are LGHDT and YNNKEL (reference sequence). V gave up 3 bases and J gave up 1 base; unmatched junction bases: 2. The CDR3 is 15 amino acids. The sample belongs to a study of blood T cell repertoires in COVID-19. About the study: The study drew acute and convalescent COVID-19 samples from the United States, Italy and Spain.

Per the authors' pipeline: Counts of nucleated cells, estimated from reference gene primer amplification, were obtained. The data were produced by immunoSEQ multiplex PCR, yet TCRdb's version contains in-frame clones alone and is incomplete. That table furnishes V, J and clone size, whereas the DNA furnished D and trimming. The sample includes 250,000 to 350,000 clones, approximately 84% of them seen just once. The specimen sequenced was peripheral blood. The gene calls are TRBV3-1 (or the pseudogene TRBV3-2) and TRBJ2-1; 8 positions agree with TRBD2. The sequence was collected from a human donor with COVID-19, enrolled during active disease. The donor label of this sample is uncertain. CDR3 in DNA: TGTGCCAGCAGCCAGGCGGGAGGTTCCTACAATGAGCAGTTCTTC. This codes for CASSQAGGSYNEQFF.